This T cell receptor beta chain was captured in a study of blood T cell repertoires in COVID-19 (dated by TCRdb to the early 2020s). Concerning the study at large: Samples from collaborators originated in the United States, Italy and Spain and spanned both the acute and convalescent phases of COVID-19. Subjects who had been exposed to COVID-19, were actively infected with it, or had recovered from it provided the deeply sampled blood TCRbeta repertoires that made up the dataset. The prospective study material was composed of cDNA or gDNA derived from T cells, B-cell-depleted T cells, or PBMCs. The samples were drawn from the first 160 participants of the ongoing ImmuneRACE study and from 1,254 subjects provided by 6 global collaborators. The sample metadata nearly always contained a de-identified subject ID, COVID-19 status, age in years and sex. Where HLA class I and class II types were available, the types were taken from metadata supplied by the sample provider, not from assay-based typing. The repertoires were released in a freely available public database intended as a resource for research on the immune response to SARS-CoV-2.

Each collaborating institution followed its own protocols to collect whole blood in K2EDTA tubes. For TCRbeta analysis, collaborators shipped samples in one of three forms: frozen whole blood, isolated PBMCs, or DNA extracted from either of those sample types. This clone was detected a few times. This receptor's antigen is unknown. The input lacks base qualities; no much larger clone sits a single base away. V sheds 2 bases and J sheds 0 bases, leaving 8 bases between their ends. Via the germline V gene, CDR1 is SGHTA and CDR2 FQGNSA. The CDR3 starts with the cysteine, ends with the phenylalanine, and has 15 residues. Only the CDR3 DNA stays, 45 bases, in frame from base 1. Overall study outcomes, separate from this receptor: How much clinical and demographic metadata was included differed by source and by participant, and the metadata was provided uncurated.

TCRbeta CDR3 regions were amplified from genomic DNA using the immunoSEQ Assay, a bias-controlled multiplex PCR. Under the source paper's analysis protocol: Within the assay, amplification of reference gene primers was used to estimate how many nucleated cells each sample contained. To quantify the absolute abundance of each unique TCRbeta CDR3 rearrangement, sequence reads were collapsed and filtered. Productive Simpson clonality was computed per sample as the square root of Simpson's diversity index over productive rearrangements. Drawn from immuneACCESS, this table holds only the in-frame rearrangements with V and J called that TCRdb kept. Clones are partly lost; checked studies trace under half to an unresolved V gene and leave the rest unexplained. That table furnishes V, J and clone size, whereas the DNA furnished D and trimming. The sample table shows under 80,000 clones, and more than 75% are seen once. Around 12% of the sample belongs to the ten largest clones.

The sequence was obtained from a human donor in a cohort sampled during active COVID-19. Rearrangement joined TRBV7-2 to TRBJ1-5, with the D gene not clear enough to name. The sequenced sample was peripheral blood. The sequenced DNA: TGTGCCAGCAGCTTATACGGAGATAGCAATCAGCCCCAGCATTTT. It is translated as CASSLYGDSNQPQHF.